This T cell receptor beta chain was identified during a study of cytomegalovirus exposure and HLA in healthy donors. This CDR3 has 12 residues. With 3 bases removed from V and 5 bases from J, the gap between germline ends came to 7 bases. CDR1 is SGHVS, CDR2 FNYEAQ, per germline. In the case of this clone: The antigen remains undetermined.

The PCR ran on 60 Vbeta and 13 Jbeta primers. Study processing details: In a later analysis, of around 85 million unique beta chains, roughly 9.9 million appeared in at least two donors. Produced via immunoSEQ multiplex PCR; TCRdb's table is partial and in-frame only. V and J calls and clone size are copied from that table; D and trimming were computed from the DNA. Of fewer than 250,000 clones listed, roughly 80% were seen once; the top ten hold roughly 3.6%. Study findings and constraints: Three chains linked to CMV were shown in vitro to be specific for CMV antigens. There were reportedly fewer N-insertions in an Asian-associated ancestry cluster than the approximately 670-donor mean, in a later analysis. Further analysis was carried out later, and it showed several of the most significant clusters appearing linked to common viral pathogens.

The sequencing input was PBMCs. This receptor was taken from a man aged 35-49 years in good health and CMV-seropositive. The V gene is TRBV7-6, the J gene TRBJ2-5; perhaps TRBD2 as D (6 bases). The CDR3 reads CASSFGGETQYF. DNA for the CDR3: TGTGCCAGCAGCTTTGGGGGGGAGACCCAGTACTTC.